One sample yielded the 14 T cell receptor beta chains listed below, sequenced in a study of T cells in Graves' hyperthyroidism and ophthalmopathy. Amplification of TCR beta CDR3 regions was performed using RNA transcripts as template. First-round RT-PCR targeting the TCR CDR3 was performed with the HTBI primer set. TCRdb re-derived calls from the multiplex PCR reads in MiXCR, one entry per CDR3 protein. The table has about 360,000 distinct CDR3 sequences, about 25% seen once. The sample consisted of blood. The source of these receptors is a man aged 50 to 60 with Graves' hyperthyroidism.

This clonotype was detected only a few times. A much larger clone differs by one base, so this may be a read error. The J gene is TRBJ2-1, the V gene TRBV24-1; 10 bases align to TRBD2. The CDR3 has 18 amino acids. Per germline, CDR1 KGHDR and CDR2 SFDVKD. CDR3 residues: CTTSDLPVAGGSYNEQFF. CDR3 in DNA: TGTACCACCAGTGATTTACCCGTAGCGGGAGGCTCCTACAATGAGCAGTTCTTC.

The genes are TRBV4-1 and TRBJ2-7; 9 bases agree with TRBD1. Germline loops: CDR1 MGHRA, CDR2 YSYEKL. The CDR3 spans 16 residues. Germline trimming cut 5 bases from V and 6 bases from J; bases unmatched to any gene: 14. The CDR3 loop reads CASSSRDRDYGGEQYF. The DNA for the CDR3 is TGCGCCAGCAGCTCCCGGGACAGGGATTATGGGGGCGAGCAGTACTTC.

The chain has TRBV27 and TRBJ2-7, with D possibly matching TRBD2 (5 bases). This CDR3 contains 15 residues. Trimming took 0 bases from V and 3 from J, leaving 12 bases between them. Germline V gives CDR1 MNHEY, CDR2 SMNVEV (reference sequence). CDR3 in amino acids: CASSLSGGSYYEQYF. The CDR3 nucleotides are TGTGCCAGCAGTTTATCGGGCGGGTCGTACTACGAGCAGTACTTC.

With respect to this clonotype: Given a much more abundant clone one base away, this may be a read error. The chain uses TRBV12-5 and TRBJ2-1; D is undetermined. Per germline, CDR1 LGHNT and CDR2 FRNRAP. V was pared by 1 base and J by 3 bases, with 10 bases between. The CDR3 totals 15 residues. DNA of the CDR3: TGTGCTAGTGGTTTGGGACACGTCGGCTACAATGAGCAGTTCTTC. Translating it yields CASGLGHVGYNEQFF. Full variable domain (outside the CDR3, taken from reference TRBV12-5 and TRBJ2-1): DARVTQTPRHKVTEMGQEVTMRCQPILGHNTVFWYRQTMMQGLELLAYFRNRAPLDDSGMPKDRFSAEMPDATLATLKIQPSEPRDSAVYFCASGLGHVGYNEQFFGPGTRLTVL.

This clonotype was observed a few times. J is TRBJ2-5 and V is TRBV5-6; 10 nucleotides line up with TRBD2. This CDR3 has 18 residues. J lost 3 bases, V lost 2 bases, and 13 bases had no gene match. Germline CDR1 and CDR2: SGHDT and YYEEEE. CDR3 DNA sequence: TGTGCCAGCAGCTTACGGACTAGCGGAAGGTCGGCGAAAGAGACCCAGTACTTC. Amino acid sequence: CASSLRTSGRSAKETQYF. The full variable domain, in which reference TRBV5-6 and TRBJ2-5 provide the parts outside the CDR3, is DAGVTQSPTHLIKTRGQQVTLRCSPKSGHDTVSWYQQALGQGPQFIFQYYEEEERQRGNFPDRFSGHQFPNYSSELNVNALLLGDSALYLCASSLRTSGRSAKETQYFGPGTRLLVL.

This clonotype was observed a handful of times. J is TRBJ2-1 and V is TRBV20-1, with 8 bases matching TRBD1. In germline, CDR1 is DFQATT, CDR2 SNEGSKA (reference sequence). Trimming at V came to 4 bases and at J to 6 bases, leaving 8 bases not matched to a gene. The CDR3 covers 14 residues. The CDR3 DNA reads TGCAGTGCTACGTGGGGCGGGACAGGCAATGAGCAGTTCTTC. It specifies CSATWGGTGNEQFF.

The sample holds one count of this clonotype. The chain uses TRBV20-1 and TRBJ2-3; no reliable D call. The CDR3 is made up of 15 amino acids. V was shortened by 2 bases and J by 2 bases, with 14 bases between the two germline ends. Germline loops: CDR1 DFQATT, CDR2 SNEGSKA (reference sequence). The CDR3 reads CSARSGAEYTDTQYF. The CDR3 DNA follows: TGCAGTGCTAGATCCGGAGCCGAATACACAGATACGCAGTATTTT.

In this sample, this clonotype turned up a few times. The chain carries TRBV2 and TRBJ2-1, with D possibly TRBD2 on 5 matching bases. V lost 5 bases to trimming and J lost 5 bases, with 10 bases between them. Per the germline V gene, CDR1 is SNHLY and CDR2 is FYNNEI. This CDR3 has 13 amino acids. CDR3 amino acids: CASSSRGNNEQFF. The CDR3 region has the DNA TGTGCCAGCAGTTCCCGGGGAAACAATGAGCAGTTCTTC.

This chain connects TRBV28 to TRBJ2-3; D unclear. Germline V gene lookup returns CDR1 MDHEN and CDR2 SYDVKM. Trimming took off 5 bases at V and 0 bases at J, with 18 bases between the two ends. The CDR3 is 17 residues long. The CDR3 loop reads CASSPSQAGPSTDTQYF. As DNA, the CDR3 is TGTGCCAGCAGTCCATCTCAGGCAGGACCTAGCACAGATACGCAGTATTTT.

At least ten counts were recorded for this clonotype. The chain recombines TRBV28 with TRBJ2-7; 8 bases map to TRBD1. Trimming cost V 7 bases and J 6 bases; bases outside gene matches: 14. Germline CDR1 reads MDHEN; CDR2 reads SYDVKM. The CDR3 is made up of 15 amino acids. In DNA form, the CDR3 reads TGTGCCAGCACCCCTGGAGGGCAGGGGGCGGGCGAGCAGTACTTC. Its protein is CASTPGGQGAGEQYF.

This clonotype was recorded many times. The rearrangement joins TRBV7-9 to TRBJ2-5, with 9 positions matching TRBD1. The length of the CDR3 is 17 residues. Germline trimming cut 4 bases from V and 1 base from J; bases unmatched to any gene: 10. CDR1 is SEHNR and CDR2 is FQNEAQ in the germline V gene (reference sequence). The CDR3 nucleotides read TGTGCCAGCAGCTCAGCCGGGACAGGGACTCTCCAAGAGACCCAGTACTTC. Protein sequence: CASSSAGTGTLQETQYF.

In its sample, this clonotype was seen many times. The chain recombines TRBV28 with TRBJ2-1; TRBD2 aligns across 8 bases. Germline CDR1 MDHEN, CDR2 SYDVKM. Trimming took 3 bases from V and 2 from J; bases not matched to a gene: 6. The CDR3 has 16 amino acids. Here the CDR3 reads CASSFEERETYNEQFF. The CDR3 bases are TGTGCCAGCAGTTTCGAAGAGCGGGAGACCTACAATGAGCAGTTCTTC.

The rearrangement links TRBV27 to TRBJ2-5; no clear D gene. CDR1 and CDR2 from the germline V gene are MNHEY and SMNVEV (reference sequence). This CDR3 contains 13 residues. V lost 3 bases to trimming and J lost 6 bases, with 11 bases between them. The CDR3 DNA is TGTGCCAGCAGTTTCTCGGCAGAGAAGACCCAGTACTTC. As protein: CASSFSAEKTQYF.

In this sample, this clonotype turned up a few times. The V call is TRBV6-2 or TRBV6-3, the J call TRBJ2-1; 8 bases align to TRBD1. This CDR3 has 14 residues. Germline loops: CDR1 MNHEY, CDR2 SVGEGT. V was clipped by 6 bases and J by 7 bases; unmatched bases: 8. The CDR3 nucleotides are TGTGCCAGCAGGGGAGACAGGGGTGAAAATGAGCAGTTCTTC. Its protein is CASRGDRGENEQFF.